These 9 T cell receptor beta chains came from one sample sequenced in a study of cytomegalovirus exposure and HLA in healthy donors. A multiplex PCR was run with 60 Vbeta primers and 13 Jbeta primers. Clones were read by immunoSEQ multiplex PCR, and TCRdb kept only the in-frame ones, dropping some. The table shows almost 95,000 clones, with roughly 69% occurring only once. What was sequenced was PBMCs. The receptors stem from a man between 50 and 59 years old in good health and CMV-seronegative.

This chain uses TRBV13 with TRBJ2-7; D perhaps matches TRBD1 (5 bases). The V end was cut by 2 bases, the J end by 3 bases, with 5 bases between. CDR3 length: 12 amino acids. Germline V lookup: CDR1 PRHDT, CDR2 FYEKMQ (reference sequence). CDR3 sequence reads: CASSLRGYEQYF. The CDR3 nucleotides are TGTGCCAGCAGCTTAAGGGGCTACGAGCAGTACTTC.

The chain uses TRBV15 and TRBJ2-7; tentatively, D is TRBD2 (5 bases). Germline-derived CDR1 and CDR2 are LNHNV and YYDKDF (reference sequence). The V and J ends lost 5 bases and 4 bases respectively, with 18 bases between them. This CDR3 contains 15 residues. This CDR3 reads CATSSDRASRYEQYV. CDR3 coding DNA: TGTGCCACCAGCTCAGATCGAGCTAGCCGGTACGAGCAGTACGTC.

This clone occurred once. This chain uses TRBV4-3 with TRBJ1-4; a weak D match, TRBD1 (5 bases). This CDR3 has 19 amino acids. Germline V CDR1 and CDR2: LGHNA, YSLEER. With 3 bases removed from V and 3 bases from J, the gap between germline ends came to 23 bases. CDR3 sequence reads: CASSQLISGVEGSNEKLFF. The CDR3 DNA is TGCGCCAGCAGCCAGCTAATATCGGGCGTGGAGGGGTCTAATGAAAAACTGTTTTTT.

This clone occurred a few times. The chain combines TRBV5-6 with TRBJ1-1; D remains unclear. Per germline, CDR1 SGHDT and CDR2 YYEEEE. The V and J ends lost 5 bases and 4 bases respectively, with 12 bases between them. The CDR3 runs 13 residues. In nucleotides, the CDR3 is TGTGCCAGCAGGAGCGCAGGAGGCACTGAAGCTTTCTTT. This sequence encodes CASRSAGGTEAFF.

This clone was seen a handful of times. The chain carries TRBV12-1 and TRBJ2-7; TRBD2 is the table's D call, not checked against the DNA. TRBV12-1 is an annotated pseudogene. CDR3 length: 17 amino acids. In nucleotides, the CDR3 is TGTGCCAGCAGCTTCGGACTAGCGGGAGGTCCTCCGCCCGAGCAGTACGTC. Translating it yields CASSFGLAGGPPPEQYV.

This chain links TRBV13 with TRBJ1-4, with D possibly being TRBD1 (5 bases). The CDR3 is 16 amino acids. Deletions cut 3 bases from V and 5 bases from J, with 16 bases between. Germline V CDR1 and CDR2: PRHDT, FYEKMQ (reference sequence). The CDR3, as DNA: TGTGCCAGCAGCTTTGCCGGGGGACGGCAAAATGAAAAACTGTTTTTT. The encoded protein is CASSFAGGRQNEKLFF. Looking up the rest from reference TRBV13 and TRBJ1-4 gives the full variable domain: AAGVIQSPRHLIKEKRETATLKCYPIPRHDTVYWYQQGPGQDPQFLISFYEKMQSDKGSIPDRFSAQQFSDYHSELNMSSLELGDSALYFCASSFAGGRQNEKLFFGSGTQLSVL.

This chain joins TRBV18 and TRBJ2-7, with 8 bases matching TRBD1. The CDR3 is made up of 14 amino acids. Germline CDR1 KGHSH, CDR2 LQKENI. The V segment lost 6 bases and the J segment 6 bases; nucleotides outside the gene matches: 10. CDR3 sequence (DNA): TGTGCCAGCTCCTTGGGACAGGTTTTATCCGAGCAGTACTTC. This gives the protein CASSLGQVLSEQYF.

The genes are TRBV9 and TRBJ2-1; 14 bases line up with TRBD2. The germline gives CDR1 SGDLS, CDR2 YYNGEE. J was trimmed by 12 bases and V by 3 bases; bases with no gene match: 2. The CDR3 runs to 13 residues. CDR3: CASSGLAGGRQFF. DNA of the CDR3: TGTGCCAGCAGCGGACTAGCGGGGGGGCGGCAGTTCTTC.

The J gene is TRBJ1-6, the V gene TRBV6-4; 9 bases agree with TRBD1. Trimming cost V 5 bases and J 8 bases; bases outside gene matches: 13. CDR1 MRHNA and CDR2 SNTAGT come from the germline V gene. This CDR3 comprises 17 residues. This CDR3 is CASSHPRRGQGYSPLHF. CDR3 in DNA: TGTGCCAGCAGTCACCCCCGGAGGGGACAGGGCTATTCACCCCTCCACTTT.